These 31 T cell receptor beta chains originate from one sample sequenced in a study of T cell responses to AZD1222 COVID-19 vaccine. The assay was immunoSEQ multiplex PCR, and TCRdb's table has in-frame clones only and misses some. The repertoire includes 85,000 to 90,000 clones, approximately 89% of them detected once, and about 2.2% sits in the top ten. The starting material was peripheral blood, obtained on day 0 of AZD1222 vaccination. Receptors originate from an adult in good health.

This chain joins TRBV3-1 (or the pseudogene TRBV3-2) and TRBJ1-1; D gene unclear. CDR1 and CDR2 (germline): LGHDT, YNNKEL (reference sequence). The CDR3 loop spans 14 amino acids. V gave up 5 bases and J gave up 0 bases, with 10 bases separating them. CDR3 DNA sequence: TGTGCCAGCAGCGCAGGTTTAATGAACACTGAAGCTTTCTTT. The encoded protein is CASSAGLMNTEAFF.

The rearrangement uses TRBV7-9 and TRBJ2-7, with 7 bases lining up with TRBD1. V lost 5 bases to trimming and J lost 6 bases; unmatched junction nucleotides: 4. CDR3 length: 12 residues. Germline loops: CDR1 SEHNR, CDR2 FQNEAQ (reference sequence). CDR3 protein: CASSERTGEQYF. The CDR3 coding sequence is TGTGCCAGCAGCGAACGGACAGGCGAGCAGTACTTC.

V gene TRBV18 combines with J gene TRBJ1-5; tentatively, D is TRBD1 (6 bases). The CDR3 is 14 residues long. The germline V and J ends were trimmed by 5 bases and 6 bases, with 14 bases remaining between them. Germline V CDR1 and CDR2: KGHSH, LQKENI. Here the CDR3 DNA reads TGTGCCAGCTCATCGGACAGATCCGGTCAGCCCCAGCATTTT. It is translated as CASSSDRSGQPQHF.

This chain links TRBV3-1 (or the pseudogene TRBV3-2) with TRBJ2-7; D is undetermined. V was cut by 0 bases and J by 5 bases, with 11 bases left in between. CDR3 length: 14 residues. Germline V CDR1 and CDR2: LGHDT, YNNKEL (reference sequence). CDR3 loop: CASSQDAQMNEQYF. The CDR3 region has the DNA TGTGCCAGCAGCCAAGATGCACAGATGAACGAGCAGTACTTC.

The chain recombines TRBV5-6 with TRBJ2-1, with no clear D. In germline, CDR1 is SGHDT, CDR2 YYEEEE. The CDR3 consists of 15 residues. V was pared by 0 bases and J by 1 base, with 8 bases between. CDR3 loop: CASSLVDGSYNEQFF. Here the CDR3 DNA reads TGTGCCAGCAGCTTGGTTGATGGTTCCTACAATGAGCAGTTCTTC.

The chain couples TRBV7-2 to TRBJ2-2; perhaps TRBD2 as D (6 bases). With 4 bases removed from V and 0 bases from J, the gap between germline ends came to 12 bases. The germline V gene has CDR1 SGHTA and CDR2 FQGNSA. This CDR3 contains 16 residues. In DNA form, the CDR3 reads TGTGCCAGCAGCTCTCGAACGGGGGCGAACACCGGGGAGCTGTTTTTT. As protein: CASSSRTGANTGELFF. Drawing the rest from reference TRBV7-2 and TRBJ2-2, the complete variable domain is GAGVSQSPSNKVTEKGKDVELRCDPISGHTALYWYRQSLGQGLEFLIYFQGNSAPDKSGLPSDRFSAERTGGSVSTLTIQRTQQEDSAVYLCASSSRTGANTGELFFGEGSRLTVL.

V and J are TRBV11-3 and TRBJ2-3; TRBD1 matches at 7 bases. The germline V gene encodes CDR1 SGHNT and CDR2 YENEEA. The CDR3 is 13 amino acids. Trimming removed 5 bases from V and 8 bases from J; junction bases left unmatched: 7. The CDR3 DNA sequence: TGTGCCAGCAGCGCAGCGAGACAGGGTACGCAGTATTTT. This translates into CASSAARQGTQYF.

J is TRBJ1-2 and V is TRBV14, with D unclear. The germline V gene encodes CDR1 SGHDN and CDR2 FVKESK. V lost 11 bases to trimming and J lost 3 bases, with 10 bases between them. The CDR3 spans 11 residues. CDR3 protein: CAYPGHYGYTF. CDR3 nucleotides: TGTGCCTACCCGGGTCACTATGGCTACACCTTC.

This chain connects TRBV6-5 to TRBJ2-7; D is undetermined. Germline values: CDR1 MNHEY, CDR2 SVGAGI. V was pared by 0 bases and J by 11 bases, with 8 bases between. The CDR3 totals 11 residues. This CDR3 reads CASSYSSHEYF. For the CDR3, the DNA is TGTGCCAGCAGTTACTCGAGCCATGAGTACTTC.

The V and J genes are TRBV18 and TRBJ2-5; 7 bases are a match to TRBD2. CDR1 KGHSH and CDR2 LQKENI come from the germline V gene. The junction had 8 bases not matched to a gene; V was cut back by 1 base and J by 9 bases. The CDR3 has 14 amino acids. DNA of the CDR3: TGTGCCAGCTCACCACAGGAGGGTGCGGGGGCCCAGTACTTC. This gives the protein CASSPQEGAGAQYF.

This chain joins TRBV5-8 and TRBJ2-3; D gene unclear. In germline, CDR1 is SGHTS, CDR2 YDEGEE. The CDR3 consists of 15 residues. Between the trimmed V and J ends, which lost 6 bases and 6 bases, there was a span of 20 bases. The CDR3 region is CASIHSARIGDTQYF. The CDR3, as DNA: TGTGCCAGCATCCACTCGGCCCGGATTGGGGATACGCAGTATTTT.

This chain connects TRBV6-5 to TRBJ1-1; D call uncertain. The V gene lost 7 bases and the J gene lost 5 bases, with 17 bases spanning the gap. CDR3 size: 14 residues. Germline assignment: CDR1 MNHEY and CDR2 SVGAGI. CDR3 protein: CASIGNSRFTEAFF. The CDR3 DNA is TGTGCCAGCATCGGAAACAGCCGGTTTACTGAAGCTTTCTTT.

V and J are TRBV19 and TRBJ2-2; 10 nucleotides line up with TRBD1. Germline V gene data show CDR1 as LNHDA and CDR2 as SQIVND (reference sequence). The CDR3 spans 14 residues. With V trimmed by 9 bases and J by 4 bases, 5 bases remained unmatched. The CDR3 DNA reads as TGTGCCAGCCGGACAGGGGGTGGCACCGGGGAGCTGTTTTTT. This sequence encodes CASRTGGGTGELFF.

The chain has TRBV3-1 (or the pseudogene TRBV3-2) and TRBJ2-3; D unclear. This CDR3 has 14 amino acids. Trimming left V 0 bases short and J 6 bases short, with 10 bases between. Germline CDR1 and CDR2: LGHDT and YNNKEL (reference sequence). CDR3 region: CASSQEGLADTQYF. The CDR3 DNA reads as TGTGCCAGCAGCCAAGAAGGTCTGGCTGATACGCAGTATTTT.

The genes are TRBV5-4 and TRBJ2-1, with 10 bases fitting TRBD2. This CDR3 has 15 residues. Germline V gene sequence: CDR1 SGHNT, CDR2 YYREEE (reference sequence). V shed 5 bases, J shed 6 bases, and the junction held 8 bases outside the gene matches. The DNA of the CDR3 is TGTGCCAGCAGATCTAGCGGGAGAGGCGCCAATGAGCAGTTCTTC. As protein: CASRSSGRGANEQFF.

The chain links TRBV27 to TRBJ1-6; D gene unclear. The CDR3 contains 15 residues. Trimming removed 2 bases from V and 7 bases from J, with 12 bases in between. Germline V lookup: CDR1 MNHEY, CDR2 SMNVEV (reference sequence). CDR3 sequence reads: CASSLGWGVNSPLHF. The CDR3 region has the DNA TGTGCCAGCAGTTTAGGATGGGGAGTAAATTCACCCCTCCACTTT.

Only one count was recorded for this clone. The V and J genes are TRBV3-1 (or the pseudogene TRBV3-2) and TRBJ2-7; D is undetermined. Germline CDR1 reads LGHDT; CDR2 reads YNNKEL (reference sequence). There are 13 residues in the CDR3. Trimming shortened V by 2 bases and J by 6 bases, and 11 bases separated the two germline ends. The DNA for the CDR3 is TGTGCCAGCAGCCAAAAGGGTTCGGTCGAGCAGTACTTC. This sequence encodes CASSQKGSVEQYF.

The rearrangement links TRBV30 to TRBJ1-2; tentatively, D is TRBD1 (6 bases). V dropped 4 bases and J dropped 7 bases, with 16 bases sitting between them. Germline CDR1 GTSNPN, CDR2 SVGIG (reference sequence). The CDR3 extends over 13 amino acids. DNA of the CDR3: TGTGCCTGGACCCACACAGGGCTGACTGGCTACACCTTC. Protein sequence: CAWTHTGLTGYTF.

The V and J genes are TRBV30 and TRBJ1-2; 11 bases line up with TRBD1. The CDR3 totals 14 residues. Germline V gene lookup returns CDR1 GTSNPN and CDR2 SVGIG (reference sequence). Losses at the gene ends were 3 bases for V and 7 bases for J; bases not matched to a gene: 7. The CDR3 is CAWRDRGRFGGYTF. For the CDR3, the DNA is TGTGCCTGGAGGGACAGGGGGCGCTTCGGTGGCTACACCTTC.

The gene calls are TRBV19 and TRBJ1-2; TRBD1 agrees at 9 bases. V shed 5 bases, J shed 9 bases, and the junction held 4 bases outside the gene matches. The length of the CDR3 is 12 residues. Germline CDR1 reads LNHDA; CDR2 reads SQIVND (reference sequence). This CDR3 is CASSPGQGRYTF. CDR3 DNA: TGTGCCAGTAGTCCGGGACAGGGCCGCTACACCTTC.

The genes are TRBV3-1 (or the pseudogene TRBV3-2) and TRBJ1-5; TRBD1 aligns across 8 bases. After removal of 5 bases from V and 0 bases from J, the junction contained 9 bases not matched to a gene. Germline CDR1 LGHDT, CDR2 YNNKEL (reference sequence). The CDR3 has 17 amino acids. CDR3: CASSARDRRNSNQPQHF. The CDR3 region has the DNA TGTGCCAGCAGCGCCCGGGACAGGAGAAATAGCAATCAGCCCCAGCATTTT.

The chain joins TRBV14 to TRBJ1-1; 10 bases match TRBD1. Germline CDR1 SGHDN, CDR2 FVKESK. After removal of 8 bases from V and 0 bases from J, the junction contained 6 bases not matched to a gene. The CDR3 totals 15 residues. The CDR3 is CASRSGQGMNTEAFF. As DNA, the CDR3 is TGTGCCAGCCGCTCGGGACAGGGGATGAACACTGAAGCTTTCTTT. Complete variable domain (other parts from reference TRBV14 and TRBJ1-1): EAGVTQFPSHSVIEKGQTVTLRCDPISGHDNLYWYRRVMGKEIKFLLHFVKESKQDESGMPNNRFLAERTGGTYSTLKVQPAELEDSGVYFCASRSGQGMNTEAFFGQGTRLTVV.

This sequence joins TRBV18 and TRBJ1-1, with D hard to call. Trimming pared 9 bases from V and 0 bases from J, leaving 11 bases between. Germline V gene data show CDR1 as KGHSH and CDR2 as LQKENI. There are 13 residues in the CDR3. The CDR3 sequence: CASARDMNTEAFF. The DNA of the CDR3 is TGTGCCAGTGCGAGGGATATGAACACTGAAGCTTTCTTT.

CDR3: CASSLLSPTGTSSNEQFF. CDR3 nucleotides: TGTGCCAGCTCACTTCTCTCGCCAACCGGGACCTCAAGCAATGAGCAGTTCTTC. This rearrangement joins TRBV18 to TRBJ2-1; D possibly uses TRBD1 or TRBD2 (5 bases each). Germline values: CDR1 KGHSH, CDR2 LQKENI. The V and J ends lost 4 bases and 6 bases respectively, with 25 bases between them. The length of the CDR3 is 18 residues.

The chain is built from TRBV27 and TRBJ2-5; D perhaps matches TRBD1 (5 bases). This CDR3 region has 15 residues. Germline-derived CDR1 and CDR2 are MNHEY and SMNVEV (reference sequence). V lost 6 bases and J lost 2, with 16 bases in between. The CDR3 protein is CASRAGRVHQETQYF. The CDR3 DNA reads TGTGCCAGCAGGGCCGGCAGGGTACATCAAGAGACCCAGTACTTC.

The V call is TRBV11-2, the J call TRBJ1-1; D remains ambiguous. Germline V gives CDR1 SGHAT, CDR2 FQNNGV. The V and J ends lost 0 bases and 8 bases respectively, with 7 bases between them. The CDR3 covers 12 residues. The CDR3 bases are TGTGCCAGCAGCTTAGATGTTGGGGAAGCTTTCTTT. It is translated as CASSLDVGEAFF.

The genes are TRBV28 and TRBJ2-7; tentatively, D is TRBD1 (7 bases). The germline CDR1 and CDR2 sequences are MDHEN and SYDVKM. Trimming left V 4 bases short and J 9 bases short, with 22 bases between. CDR3 length equals 15 residues. CDR3 bases: TGTGCCAGCAGTTCGACAGGGTCGTCGGGACTCGGGCAGTACTTC. This encodes CASSSTGSSGLGQYF.

Concerning this clone itself: This specimen includes other DNA sequences encoding the same CDR3. CDR3 in DNA: TGTGCCAGCAGCTTAGCGACAGGGGCTGGAAACACCATATATTTT. Its translation is CASSLATGAGNTIYF. V usage is TRBV7-2 and J usage is TRBJ1-3, with 8 bases matching TRBD1. Germline V lookup: CDR1 SGHTA, CDR2 FQGNSA. With V trimmed by 0 bases and J by 2 bases, 0 bases remained unmatched. This CDR3 is built from 15 residues.

The chain has TRBV5-1 and TRBJ1-1; no clear D. Between the trimmed V and J ends, which lost 1 base and 1 base, there was a span of 14 bases. Germline loops: CDR1 SGHRS, CDR2 YFSETQ. This CDR3 is built from 16 residues. The CDR3 region has the DNA TGCGCCAGCAGCTTGACGGGGTCCCTTAGGAACACTGAAGCTTTCTTT. This translates into CASSLTGSLRNTEAFF.

The chain carries TRBV10-2 and TRBJ1-5, with D unclear. V was pared by 2 bases and J by 2 bases, with 4 bases between. Germline V gives CDR1 WSHSY, CDR2 SAAADI. The CDR3 runs to 13 residues. CDR3 sequence reads: CASSEQGNQPQHF. The CDR3, as DNA: TGCGCCAGCAGTGAGCAGGGCAATCAGCCCCAGCATTTT.

This clone came up once. The CDR3 sequence is CASSQESLRGTDTQYF. For the CDR3, the DNA is TGCGCCAGCAGCCAAGAGAGCCTCCGTGGCACAGATACGCAGTATTTT. The V call is TRBV4-1, the J call TRBJ2-3; D ambiguous. Trimming pared 0 bases from V and 1 base from J, leaving 11 bases between. CDR3 length: 16 residues. CDR1 is MGHRA and CDR2 is YSYEKL in the germline V gene.